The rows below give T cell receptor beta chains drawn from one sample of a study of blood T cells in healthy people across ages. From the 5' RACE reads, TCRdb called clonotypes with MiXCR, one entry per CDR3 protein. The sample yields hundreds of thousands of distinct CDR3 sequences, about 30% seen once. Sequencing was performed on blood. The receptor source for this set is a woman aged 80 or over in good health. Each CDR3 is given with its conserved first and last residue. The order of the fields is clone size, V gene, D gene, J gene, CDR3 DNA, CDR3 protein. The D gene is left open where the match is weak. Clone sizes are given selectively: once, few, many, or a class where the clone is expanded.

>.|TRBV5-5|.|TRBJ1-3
TGTGCCAGCAGCTCCCCGACAGGACCCCTTTCTGGAAACACCATATATTTT
CASSSPTGPLSGNTIYF
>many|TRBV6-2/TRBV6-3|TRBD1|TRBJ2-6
TGTGCCAGCAGTTACCTGACGGGACAGGGCTCTGGGGCCAACGTCCTGACTTTC
CASSYLTGQGSGANVLTF
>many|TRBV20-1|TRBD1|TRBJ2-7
TGCAGTGCTTTAGGACAGGGTGCCTACGAGCAGTACTTC
CSALGQGAYEQYF
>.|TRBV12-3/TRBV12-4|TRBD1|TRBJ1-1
TGTGCCAGCAGGCGGGGACAGAACATTAACACTGAAGCTTTCTTT
CASRRGQNINTEAFF
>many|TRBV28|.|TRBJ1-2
TGTGCCAGCGGATTCGTCTATGGCTACACCTTC
CASGFVYGYTF
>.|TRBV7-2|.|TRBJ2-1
TGTGCCAGCAGCTTAAGGAAAAGGGGGGGCCTTGGGAATGAGCAGTTCTTC
CASSLRKRGGLGNEQFF
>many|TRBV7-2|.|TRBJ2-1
TGTGCCAGCAGCTTAGCAATCGGATACAATGAGCAGTTCTTC
CASSLAIGYNEQFF
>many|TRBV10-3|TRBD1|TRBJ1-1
TGTGCCGCCGGGGCCGGGACAGAGACTGAAGCTTTCTTT
CAAGAGTETEAFF
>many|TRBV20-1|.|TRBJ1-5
TGCAGTCCAATGAATTCGCAGGGGTATCAGCCCCAGCATTTT
CSPMNSQGYQPQHF
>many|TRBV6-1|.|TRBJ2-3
TGTGCCAGCAGGACGGGGACCTTCAGGGATACGCAGTATTTT
CASRTGTFRDTQYF
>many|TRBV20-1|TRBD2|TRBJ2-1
TGCAGTGCTAGAGGGGCTGCGGGGGGCCTCTCCTACAATGAGCAGTTCTTC
CSARGAAGGLSYNEQFF
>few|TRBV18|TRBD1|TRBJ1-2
TGTGCCAGCTCACCAGCGGTCTCCCCGGGCCAGGGGGGCGGCTACACCTTC
CASSPAVSPGQGGGYTF
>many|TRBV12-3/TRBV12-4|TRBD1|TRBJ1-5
TGTGCCAGCACCGACAGGGTTACTCAGCCCCAGCATTTT
CASTDRVTQPQHF
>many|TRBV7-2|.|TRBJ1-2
TGTGCCAGCAGCTTAGGGAGGACAGACTATGGCTACACCTTC
CASSLGRTDYGYTF
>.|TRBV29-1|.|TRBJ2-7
TGCAGCGTTGAAGAGGGGGGAACCTACGAGCAGTACTTC
CSVEEGGTYEQYF
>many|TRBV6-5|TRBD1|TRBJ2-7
TGTGCCAGCAGCTCGGGACAGGTTTCCTACGAGCAGTACTTC
CASSSGQVSYEQYF
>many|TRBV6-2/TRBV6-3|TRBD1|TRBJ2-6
TGTGCCAGCAGCGGACAGGGCGCTGGGGCCAACGTCCTGACTTTC
CASSGQGAGANVLTF
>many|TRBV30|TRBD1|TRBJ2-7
TGTGCCTGGAACCGAGGGACAGGAATCTACGAGCAGTACTTC
CAWNRGTGIYEQYF
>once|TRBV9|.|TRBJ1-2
TGTGCCAGCAGCGCTTATCATCCCCTGGTTAGCGGCTACACCTTC
CASSAYHPLVSGYTF
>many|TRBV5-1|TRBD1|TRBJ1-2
TGCGCCAGCAGCCCAGACCCCGGGACAGCTTATGGCTACACCTTC
CASSPDPGTAYGYTF
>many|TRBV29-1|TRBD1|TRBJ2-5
TGCAGCGTCGATACAGGGGGCACGGAGACCCAGTACTTC
CSVDTGGTETQYF
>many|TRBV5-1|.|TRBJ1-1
TGCGCCAGCAGCTTGGATACAGGGATGAACACTGAAGCTTTCTTT
CASSLDTGMNTEAFF
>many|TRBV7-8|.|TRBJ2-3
TGTGCCAGCAGCTTAGGATTTTCCGATACGCAGTATTTT
CASSLGFSDTQYF
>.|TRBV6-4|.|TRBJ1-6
TGTGCCAGCAGGGAGGGGCGGGGACTTCATTCACCCCTCCACTTT
CASREGRGLHSPLHF
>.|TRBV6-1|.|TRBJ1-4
TGTGCCAGCAGTGGCTTGCAGGGCAGTGGGGAAAAACTGTTTTTT
CASSGLQGSGEKLFF
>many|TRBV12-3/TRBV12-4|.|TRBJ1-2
TGTGCCAGCAGTTTAGGGCAGACAAGCTATGGCTACACCTTC
CASSLGQTSYGYTF
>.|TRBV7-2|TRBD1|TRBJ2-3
TGTGCCAGCAGCTTAAGGACAGGGGCAGGGGATACGCAGTATTTT
CASSLRTGAGDTQYF
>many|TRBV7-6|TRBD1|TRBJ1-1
TGTGCCAGCAGCCTAGGGACAGGGTCGCTGAACACTGAAGCTTTCTTT
CASSLGTGSLNTEAFF
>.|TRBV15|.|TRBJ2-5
TGTGCCACCAGCAGAGATGGTCAAGAGACCCAGTACTTC
CATSRDGQETQYF
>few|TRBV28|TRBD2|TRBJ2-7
TGTGCCAGCAGTCCCCTAGCGGGGAGCTCCTACAATGAGCAGTACTTC
CASSPLAGSSYNEQYF
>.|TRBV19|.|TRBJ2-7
TGTGCCAGTAGTATAGGCCGGGACACCACCTACGAGCAGTACTTC
CASSIGRDTTYEQYF
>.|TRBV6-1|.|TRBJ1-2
TGTGCCAGCAGTGAAGGGACAATTGGCTATGGCTACACCTTC
CASSEGTIGYGYTF
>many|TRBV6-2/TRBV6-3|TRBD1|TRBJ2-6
TGTGCCAGCATAAAGGACAGGGTCTCTGGGGCCAACGTCCTGACTTTC
CASIKDRVSGANVLTF
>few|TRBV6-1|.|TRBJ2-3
TGTGCCAGCAGTGAGCTTGGGGAAGGGGTCAACAAAGATACGCAGTATTTT
CASSELGEGVNKDTQYF
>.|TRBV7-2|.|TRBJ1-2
TGTGCCAGCAGCTTAGCGAAAGCGACAGTGGATGGCTACACCTTC
CASSLAKATVDGYTF
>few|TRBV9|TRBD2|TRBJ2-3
TGTGCCAGCAACCCTAGCGGGGGCCGGGGAGATACGCAGTATTTT
CASNPSGGRGDTQYF
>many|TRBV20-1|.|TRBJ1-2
TGCAGTGCTAGAGGTGGTGCTAACTATGGCTACACCTTC
CSARGGANYGYTF
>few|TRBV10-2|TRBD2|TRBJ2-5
TGCGCCAGCAGGCGACCACTAGCGGGGGGCCCAGAGACCCAGTACTTC
CASRRPLAGGPETQYF
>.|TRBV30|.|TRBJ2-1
TGTGCCTGTAACAGGGTCAATGAGCAGTTCTTC
CACNRVNEQFF
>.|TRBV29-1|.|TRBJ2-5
TGCAGCGTGGCCCAATTGGGATCGGAGACCCAGTACTTC
CSVAQLGSETQYF
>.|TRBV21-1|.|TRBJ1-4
TGTGCCAGCACCTTTGACTCGAATCGGTGGGATGAAAAACTGTTTTTT
CASTFDSNRWDEKLFF
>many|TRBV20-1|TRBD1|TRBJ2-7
TGCAGTGCCACTGACCTGACAGGGGGGTCGTACGAGCAGTACTTC
CSATDLTGGSYEQYF
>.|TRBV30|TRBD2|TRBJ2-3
TGTGCCTGGAGGCCACTAGCGGGGGGCAATACGCAGTATTTT
CAWRPLAGGNTQYF
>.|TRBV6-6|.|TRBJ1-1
TGTGCCAGCAGTCCCCTGGGGGGGCCGACTGAAGCTTTCTTT
CASSPLGGPTEAFF
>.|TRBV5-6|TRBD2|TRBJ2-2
TGTGCCAGCAGCTCAGGAGCGGGGGCCGGGGAGCTGTTTTTT
CASSSGAGAGELFF
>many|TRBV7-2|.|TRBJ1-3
TGTGCCAGCAGCTTAGGGGGGAGGTCTGGAAACACCATATATTTT
CASSLGGRSGNTIYF
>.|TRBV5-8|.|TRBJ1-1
TGTGCCAGCAGCCCGGACGGGGGTGCTGAAGCTTTCTTT
CASSPDGGAEAFF
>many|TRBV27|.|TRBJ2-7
TGTGCCAGCAGTTTAAAGAGGGGGAATTTCCAGTACGAGCAGTACTTC
CASSLKRGNFQYEQYF
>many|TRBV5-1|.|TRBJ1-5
TGCGCCAGCAGCGAGGGACCGCTTAGCAATCAGCCCCAGCATTTT
CASSEGPLSNQPQHF
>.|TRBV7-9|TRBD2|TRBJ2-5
TGTGCCACCCTACCTAGCGGCCAAGAGACCCAGTACTTC
CATLPSGQETQYF
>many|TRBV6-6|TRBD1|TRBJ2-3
TGTGCCCTCGGGACAGGGGGCACAGATACGCAGTATTTT
CALGTGGTDTQYF
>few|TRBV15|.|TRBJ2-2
TGTGCCACCAGGGGGACATCTAACACCGGGGAGCTGTTTTTT
CATRGTSNTGELFF